The 11 T cell receptor beta chains in this list originate from one sample, sequenced in a study of OX40 agonist ivuxolimab in advanced cancers. TCRdb keeps only in-frame clones here, not all; method: immunoSEQ multiplex PCR. The data contain around 61,000 clones, approximately 84% of them singletons. The specimen comprised CD4+ or CD8+ T cells sorted from blood, sampled in a trial of the OX40 agonist ivuxolimab. Receptors originate from an adult with an advanced solid tumor such as melanoma, head and neck, liver or kidney cancer.

The sample holds a few counts of this clone. The chain carries TRBV7-9 and TRBJ2-2, with D uncertain. The germline gives CDR1 SEHNR, CDR2 FQNEAQ (reference sequence). V was trimmed by 0 bases and J by 5 bases, leaving 22 bases between them. The CDR3 consists of 19 residues. CDR3 sequence (DNA): TGTGCCAGCAGCTTAGCCACCCAGGCGGCCCTGACTGCGACCGGGGAGCTGTTTTTT. The encoded protein is CASSLATQAALTATGELFF.

V and J are TRBV7-8 and TRBJ2-7; D unresolved. The germline gives CDR1 SGHVS, CDR2 FQNEAQ. The V gene lost 6 bases and the J gene lost 0 bases, with 12 bases spanning the gap. The CDR3 consists of 14 residues. In DNA, the CDR3 is TGTGCCAGCAGATCCACTACCAGCTCCTACGAGCAGTACTTC. Translating it yields CASRSTTSSYEQYF.

The V and J genes are TRBV5-6 and TRBJ1-5; no reliable D call. Trimming removed 0 bases from V and 3 bases from J, with 1 base in between. This CDR3 has 12 residues. Germline lookup yields CDR1 SGHDT and CDR2 YYEEEE. The CDR3 sequence: CASSLDNQPQHF. In DNA form, the CDR3 reads TGTGCCAGCAGCTTGGACAATCAGCCCCAGCATTTT. Full variable domain (rest looked up from reference TRBV5-6 and TRBJ1-5): DAGVTQSPTHLIKTRGQQVTLRCSPKSGHDTVSWYQQALGQGPQFIFQYYEEEERQRGNFPDRFSGHQFPNYSSELNVNALLLGDSALYLCASSLDNQPQHFGDGTRLSIL.

The chain joins TRBV5-1 to TRBJ2-7, with D perhaps assigned TRBD1 or TRBD2 (5 bases each). Germline CDR1 and CDR2: SGHRS and YFSETQ. The CDR3 totals 14 residues. V was shortened by 4 bases and J by 2 bases, with 13 bases between the two germline ends. CDR3: CASSTAGAPYEQYF. CDR3 sequence (DNA): TGCGCCAGCAGCACTGCCGGGGCCCCCTACGAGCAGTACTTC.

This clone occurred once. This chain joins TRBV25-1 and TRBJ1-5; 7 nucleotides agree with TRBD1. Per the germline V gene, CDR1 is MGHDK and CDR2 is SYGVNS. Germline trimming cut 4 bases from V and 0 bases from J; bases unmatched to any gene: 6. This CDR3 is built from 16 residues. DNA for the CDR3: TGTGCCAGCAGTGCCGGGACAGCTTATAGCAATCAGCCCCAGCATTTT. Protein: CASSAGTAYSNQPQHF. Supplemented by reference TRBV25-1 and TRBJ1-5, the full variable domain reads EADIYQTPRYLVIGTGKKITLECSQTMGHDKMYWYQQDPGMELHLIHYSYGVNSTEKGDLSSESTVSRIRTEHFPLTLESARPSHTSQYLCASSAGTAYSNQPQHFGDGTRLSIL.

The J gene is TRBJ2-6, the V gene TRBV7-6, with D unclear. V dropped 5 bases and J dropped 3 bases, with 8 bases sitting between them. The CDR3 is made up of 14 amino acids. CDR1 is SGHVS and CDR2 is FNYEAQ in the germline V gene. The CDR3 bases are TGTGCCAGCAGCCATGGACGTGGGGCCAACGTCCTGACTTTC. Residues: CASSHGRGANVLTF.

The chain combines TRBV5-4 with TRBJ1-2, with no clear D. From germline, CDR1 is SGHNT and CDR2 YYREEE (reference sequence). The V end lost 4 bases, the J end lost 0 bases, and 13 bases lay between the germline ends. The CDR3 has 15 residues. CDR3 amino acids: CASSLVGTPNYGYTF. The CDR3 nucleotides are TGTGCCAGCAGCCTCGTCGGCACTCCTAACTATGGCTACACCTTC.

V gene TRBV14 combines with J gene TRBJ1-2, with TRBD1 as a possible D gene (6 bases). CDR3 length equals 13 residues. Between the trimmed V and J ends, which lost 4 bases and 4 bases, there was a span of 10 bases. CDR1 and CDR2 from the germline V gene are SGHDN and FVKESK. CDR3 residues: CASSPGHRYGYTF. Here the CDR3 DNA reads TGTGCCAGCAGCCCGGGACACCGCTATGGCTACACCTTC.

J is TRBJ2-2 and V is TRBV10-3, with D perhaps TRBD1 (5 bases). The CDR3 length is 14 residues. In germline, CDR1 is ENHRY, CDR2 SYGVKD. Deletions cut 7 bases from V and 0 bases from J, with 9 bases between. Here the CDR3 DNA reads TGTGCCATCAAGGGGCTGTCGAACACCGGGGAGCTGTTTTTT. It specifies CAIKGLSNTGELFF.

The chain employs TRBV5-6 and TRBJ1-2, with 9 nucleotides matching TRBD1. The CDR3 loop spans 15 amino acids. After removal of 4 bases from V and 7 bases from J, the junction contained 11 bases not matched to a gene. From germline, CDR1 is SGHDT and CDR2 YYEEEE. The CDR3 coding sequence is TGTGCCAGCAGCACATCCGGGACAGGGTCGCGTGGCTACACCTTC. It specifies CASSTSGTGSRGYTF.

The chain carries TRBV11-2 and TRBJ2-7; D is tentatively TRBD1 or TRBD2 (6 bases each). Between the trimmed V and J ends, which lost 0 bases and 3 bases, there was a span of 9 bases. Per the germline V gene, CDR1 is SGHAT and CDR2 is FQNNGV. The CDR3 loop spans 14 amino acids. CDR3 nucleotide sequence: TGTGCCAGCAGCTTAGAAGGGGGGATCTACGAGCAGTACTTC. Encoded protein: CASSLEGGIYEQYF.